A selection of T cell receptor beta chains follows, all from one sample in a study of blood T cell repertoires in COVID-19. Only in-frame clones appear in the TCRdb table, and some are missing; sequencing was by immunoSEQ multiplex PCR. The profile covers 200,000 to 250,000 clones, with around 90% appearing a single time and about 3.5% taken by the ten largest. Sequencing was carried out using PBMCs or T cells enriched from blood (not recorded which). The source is a woman aged 25 to 39 who had been exposed to COVID-19. The CDR3 runs from the conserved cysteine through the conserved F or W. Fields, in order: CDR3 protein, CDR3 DNA, D gene, clone size, V gene, J gene. D genes are given only for firm matches. Size tells how often a clone was seen (once, few, many) or the class of an expanded clone, and some rows leave it out.

CASSQGKSSGVQETQYF	TGTGCCAGCAGCCAAGGAAAGTCTAGCGGGGTCCAAGAGACCCAGTACTTC	TRBD2	few	TRBV3-1/TRBV3-2	TRBJ2-5
CASNQGVMLEKLFF	TGTGCCAGCAACCAGGGGGTAATGCTTGAAAAACTGTTTTTT	TRBD1	.	TRBV6-5	TRBJ1-4
CASSDTDRVGYTF	TGTGCCAGCAGTGACACGGACAGGGTTGGCTACACCTTC	TRBD1	.	TRBV6-4	TRBJ1-2
CASSWGIPSGGPNYGYTF	TGCGCCAGCAGCTGGGGGATACCCAGTGGGGGCCCTAACTATGGCTACACCTTC	.	.	TRBV5-1	TRBJ1-2
CASSEVGGQGLAVLYQETQYF	TGTGCCAGCAGTGAAGTGGGTGGCCAGGGACTAGCGGTTTTGTACCAAGAGACCCAGTACTTC	TRBD2	.	TRBV6-1	TRBJ2-5
CSASLVGLGETQYF	TGCAGTGCTAGTCTCGTGGGACTGGGCGAGACCCAGTACTTC	.	.	TRBV20-1	TRBJ2-5
CASGFSTRDRGLRHYGYTF	TGTGCTAGTGGTTTCTCAACTCGGGACAGGGGGCTCAGACACTATGGCTACACCTTC	TRBD1	.	TRBV12-5	TRBJ1-2
CASSLVQGGQPQHF	TGTGCCAGCAGCTTAGTCCAGGGCGGCCAGCCCCAGCATTTT	.	.	TRBV7-2	TRBJ1-5
CASSPGQGAAAAWYNEQFF	TGTGCCAGCAGCCCAGGACAGGGGGCGGCGGCGGCGTGGTACAATGAGCAGTTCTTC	TRBD1	.	TRBV7-2	TRBJ2-1
CASSLVLAGSLHEQYF	TGCGCCAGCAGCTTGGTGCTAGCGGGGTCCCTCCACGAGCAGTACTTC	TRBD2	.	TRBV5-1	TRBJ2-7
CATSRGDQPQHF	TGTGCCACCAGCAGAGGAGATCAGCCCCAGCATTTT	.	.	TRBV15	TRBJ1-5
CASSVTLNTEAFF	TGTGCCAGCAGCGTGACATTGAACACTGAAGCTTTCTTT	.	.	TRBV9	TRBJ1-1
CASSSGRRNEKLFF	TGTGCCAGTAGCTCAGGGAGGAGGAATGAAAAACTGTTTTTT	.	.	TRBV19	TRBJ1-4
CASSLLTGSYGYTF	TGTGCCAGCAGCTTACTTACAGGATCCTATGGCTACACCTTC	.	.	TRBV7-9	TRBJ1-2
CSVEGGSDGYYGYTF	TGCAGCGTTGAGGGGGGATCGGACGGATACTATGGCTACACCTTC	.	.	TRBV29-1	TRBJ1-2
CASSLTSGTGRGYTF	TGCGCCAGCAGCTTGACCTCCGGGACAGGAAGAGGCTACACCTTC	TRBD1	.	TRBV5-1	TRBJ1-2
CAWSIQGFYGYTF	TGTGCCTGGAGTATACAGGGCTTCTACGGCTACACCTTC	.	.	TRBV30	TRBJ1-2
CASSLQGPYTDTQYF	TGCGCCAGCAGCTTGCAGGGTCCCTACACAGATACGCAGTATTTT	.	once	TRBV5-1	TRBJ2-3
CASGTGGATPNGYTF	TGCGCCAGCGGCACAGGGGGCGCGACCCCGAATGGCTACACCTTC	TRBD1	.	TRBV5-1	TRBJ1-2
CASSLRTSGRAADTQYF	TGTGCCAGCAGCTTAAGGACTAGCGGGAGGGCCGCAGATACGCAGTATTTT	TRBD2	.	TRBV11-3	TRBJ2-3
CSVEIAATNEKLFF	TGCAGCGTTGAAATTGCAGCAACTAATGAAAAACTGTTTTTT	.	.	TRBV29-1	TRBJ1-4
CASSEGARNTIYF	TGTGCCAGCAGTGAGGGGGCTCGAAACACCATATATTTT	.	.	TRBV25-1	TRBJ1-3
CSASPGIASYNEQFF	TGCAGTGCTAGTCCAGGGATCGCCAGTTACAATGAGCAGTTCTTC	.	.	TRBV20-1	TRBJ2-1
CASSPGGGELFF	TGTGCCAGCAGCCCCGGAGGCGGGGAGCTGTTTTTT	.	.	TRBV7-3	TRBJ2-2
CAWSVVLQSYNEQFF	TGTGCCTGGAGTGTAGTTTTGCAGTCGTACAATGAGCAGTTCTTC	.	once	TRBV30	TRBJ2-1
CASSGRGPGNTIYF	TGTGCCAGCAGCGGCAGGGGGCCCGGAAACACCATATATTTT	TRBD1	.	TRBV7-2	TRBJ1-3